This entry lists 30 T cell receptor beta chains sequenced from one sample in a study of monozygotic twins with inflammatory bowel disease. TCRdb processed the 5' RACE reads again and assigns one entry to each CDR3 protein, with no DNA. This sample's table reports approximately 85,000 distinct CDR3 sequences. The sequenced sample was blood. The source of these receptors is a human donor with ulcerative colitis or Crohn's disease, or a healthy co-twin of an affected twin (not recorded which).

This clonotype shows up as medium-sized (0.01 to 0.1%) by frequency. This chain connects TRBV20-1 to TRBJ2-7; TCRdb outputs TRBD1, but without DNA this stays unchecked. Germline assignment: CDR1 DFQATT and CDR2 SNEGSKA (reference sequence). The CDR3 sequence is 11 residues long. The CDR3 protein is CSAPGGHEQYF.

V and J are TRBV5-5 and TRBJ2-7; TCRdb reports TRBD1, a call that lacks DNA to check it against. CDR1 is SGHKS and CDR2 is YYEKEE in the germline V gene (reference sequence). There are 14 residues in the CDR3. The CDR3 here is CASRSDRAPYEQYF.

The chain uses TRBV5-1 and TRBJ2-3; TCRdb gives TRBD1 as the D gene, but with no DNA this cannot be confirmed. The CDR3 has 19 residues. The germline V gene encodes CDR1 SGHRS and CDR2 YFSETQ. CDR3: CASSLWGIRQGSYLDTQYF.

V and J are TRBV19 and TRBJ2-7; TCRdb's assignment of TRBD1 cannot be checked, as there is no DNA. The CDR3 sequence is 14 residues long. Germline V gene data show CDR1 as LNHDA and CDR2 as SQIVND (reference sequence). The CDR3 sequence: CASSLTGTGTEQYF.

This chain uses TRBV6-5 with TRBJ2-3. Germline V gene data show CDR1 as MNHEY and CDR2 as SVGAGI. The CDR3 contains 11 residues. Here the CDR3 reads CASSYGDTQYF.

The chain uses TRBV29-1 and TRBJ1-2; TCRdb lists TRBD1, though no DNA is available to test this call. Per germline, CDR1 SQVTM and CDR2 ANQGSEA. The length of the CDR3 is 12 residues. CDR3 residues: CSVGRGGNGYTF. The whole variable domain, remainder taken from reference TRBV29-1 and TRBJ1-2, is SAVISQKPSRDICQRGTSLTIQCQVDSQVTMMFWYRQQPGQSLTLIATANQGSEATYESGFVIDKFPISRPNLTFSTLTVSNMSPEDSSIYLCSVGRGGNGYTFGSGTRLTVV.

The gene calls are TRBV3-1 and TRBJ2-1; TCRdb picks TRBD1, but there is no DNA to check that call. CDR1 LGHDT and CDR2 YNNKEL come from the germline V gene (reference sequence). The CDR3 contains 15 residues. The CDR3: CASSRPGQGDNEQFF.

This chain uses TRBV11-1 with TRBJ2-1. The CDR3 sequence is 15 residues long. Germline lookup yields CDR1 SGHAT and CDR2 FQDESV (reference sequence). The CDR3 region is CASSLSGGYYNEQFF.

The chain employs TRBV18 and TRBJ1-1; TCRdb reports TRBD1, a call that lacks DNA to check it against. CDR3 size: 14 residues. Germline V gene sequence: CDR1 KGHSH, CDR2 LQKENI. The CDR3 region is CASSPQQRPDEAFF.

V is TRBV7-2 and J is TRBJ2-1; checking the TCRdb D call of TRBD1 is not possible without DNA. The CDR3 consists of 16 residues. Germline-derived CDR1 and CDR2 are SGHTA and FQGNSA. The CDR3 here is CASSPNPGWAYNEQFF.

This rearrangement joins TRBV20-1 to TRBJ1-5; the TCRdb call, TRBD1, lacks DNA for checking. Germline V gives CDR1 DFQATT, CDR2 SNEGSKA (reference sequence). This CDR3 has 15 residues. The CDR3 here is CSARGGTNSNQPQHF.

The V call is TRBV19, the J call TRBJ2-1; as DNA is missing, the TRBD2 call by TCRdb cannot be tested. CDR1 is LNHDA and CDR2 is SQIVND in the germline V gene (reference sequence). This CDR3 has 13 amino acids. The CDR3 protein is CASSTGLNNEQFF. Filled out from reference TRBV19 and TRBJ2-1, the complete variable domain reads DGGITQSPKYLFRKEGQNVTLSCEQNLNHDAMYWYRQDPGQGLRLIYYSQIVNDFQKGDIAEGYSVSREKKESFPLTVTSAQKNPTAFYLCASSTGLNNEQFFGPGTRLTVL.

This chain joins TRBV7-2 and TRBJ1-1. The length of the CDR3 is 12 residues. Germline assignment: CDR1 SGHTA and CDR2 FQGNSA. The CDR3: CASSPMNTEAFF.

The chain is built from TRBV3-1 and TRBJ1-2; without DNA, the TCRdb call of TRBD1 cannot be checked. The CDR3 is made up of 15 amino acids. Germline CDR1 is LGHDT and CDR2 is YNNKEL (reference sequence). The CDR3 loop reads CASSQPHRGVGGYTF. The full variable domain, in which reference TRBV3-1 and TRBJ1-2 provide the parts outside the CDR3, is DTAVSQTPKYLVTQMGNDKSIKCEQNLGHDTMYWYKQDSKKFLKIMFSYNNKELIINETVPNRFSPKSPDKAHLNLHINSLELGDSAVYFCASSQPHRGVGGYTFGSGTRLTVV.

The chain couples TRBV20-1 to TRBJ2-5; there is no DNA to check the TCRdb D call of TRBD2. Germline loops: CDR1 DFQATT, CDR2 SNEGSKA (reference sequence). The CDR3 totals 16 residues. The CDR3 is CSARDWASGAQETQYF.

The chain recombines TRBV11-2 with TRBJ2-5; absent DNA, TCRdb's TRBD1 call cannot be checked. There are 13 residues in the CDR3. Germline V gene sequence: CDR1 SGHAT, CDR2 FQNNGV. This chain's CDR3 is CASSLAGAQTQYF.

The chain has TRBV15 and TRBJ2-7; with no DNA, the TCRdb D assignment of TRBD2 cannot be verified. The CDR3 contains 13 residues. The germline gives CDR1 LNHNV, CDR2 YYDKDF (reference sequence). The CDR3 here is CASKYGTSYEQYF.

The V and J genes are TRBV7-8 and TRBJ2-1; TCRdb proposes TRBD2, but this gene call is untestable without DNA. Germline V gene sequence: CDR1 SGHVS, CDR2 FQNEAQ. This CDR3 has 18 amino acids. The CDR3 is CASTKTGLAGAAYNEQFF.

The chain employs TRBV7-9 and TRBJ2-7. Germline V gene lookup returns CDR1 SEHNR and CDR2 FQNEAQ (reference sequence). The CDR3 is made up of 12 amino acids. The CDR3 sequence is CASSFGDDEQYF.

The rearrangement links TRBV5-4 to TRBJ1-6. Germline V gene lookup returns CDR1 SGHNT and CDR2 YYREEE (reference sequence). The CDR3 extends over 16 amino acids. The CDR3 loop reads CASSLDSSSYNSPLHF.

CDR3 amino acids: CASTLREGLAGEGETQYF. The V and J genes are TRBV25-1 and TRBJ2-5; the D call of TRBD2 rests on TCRdb alone, since no DNA is present to check it. Germline CDR1 reads MGHDK; CDR2 reads SYGVNS. CDR3 length equals 18 residues.

The gene calls are TRBV5-1 and TRBJ2-6. Germline V lookup: CDR1 SGHRS, CDR2 YFSETQ. The CDR3 spans 14 residues. The CDR3 is CASSLSSGANVLTF.

The chain employs TRBV3-1 and TRBJ2-1; absent DNA, TCRdb's TRBD1 call cannot be checked. The CDR3 consists of 15 residues. Germline CDR1 reads LGHDT; CDR2 reads YNNKEL (reference sequence). CDR3 region: CATKQAPDSYNEQFF.

V is TRBV5-6 and J is TRBJ1-2; without DNA, the TCRdb call of TRBD1 cannot be checked. In germline, CDR1 is SGHDT, CDR2 YYEEEE. The CDR3 spans 15 residues. The CDR3 loop is CASSTQGGPNYGYTF.

J is TRBJ1-1 and V is TRBV5-6; TCRdb outputs TRBD1, but without DNA this stays unchecked. The CDR3 covers 14 residues. Germline V CDR1 and CDR2: SGHDT, YYEEEE. This CDR3 reads CASTPYFGGPEAFF.

The chain is built from TRBV5-1 and TRBJ2-3; TCRdb proposes TRBD1, but this gene call is untestable without DNA. The CDR3 runs to 14 residues. The V gene's germline CDR1 is SGHRS and CDR2 YFSETQ. The CDR3 loop reads CASSNSGGFDTQYF.

The CDR3 is CASSAGSHYTDTQYF. The J gene is TRBJ2-3, the V gene TRBV6-1. Germline V CDR1 and CDR2: MNHNS, SASEGT. The CDR3 extends over 15 amino acids.

Judged by frequency, this clonotype is medium-sized. V is TRBV20-1 and J is TRBJ1-1; absent DNA, TCRdb's TRBD1 call cannot be checked. The CDR3 contains 12 residues. The germline CDR1 and CDR2 sequences are DFQATT and SNEGSKA (reference sequence). This CDR3 reads CSARDRDLEAFF.

The rearrangement joins TRBV24-1 to TRBJ1-5. Germline CDR1 KGHDR, CDR2 SFDVKD. The CDR3 runs 12 residues. The CDR3 loop reads CATSDANQPQHF.

V gene TRBV19 combines with J gene TRBJ2-3; the TCRdb D gene call, TRBD1, has no DNA to confirm it. The germline V gene has CDR1 LNHDA and CDR2 SQIVND (reference sequence). This CDR3 comprises 15 residues. CDR3 loop: CASSIWGQRTDTQYF.